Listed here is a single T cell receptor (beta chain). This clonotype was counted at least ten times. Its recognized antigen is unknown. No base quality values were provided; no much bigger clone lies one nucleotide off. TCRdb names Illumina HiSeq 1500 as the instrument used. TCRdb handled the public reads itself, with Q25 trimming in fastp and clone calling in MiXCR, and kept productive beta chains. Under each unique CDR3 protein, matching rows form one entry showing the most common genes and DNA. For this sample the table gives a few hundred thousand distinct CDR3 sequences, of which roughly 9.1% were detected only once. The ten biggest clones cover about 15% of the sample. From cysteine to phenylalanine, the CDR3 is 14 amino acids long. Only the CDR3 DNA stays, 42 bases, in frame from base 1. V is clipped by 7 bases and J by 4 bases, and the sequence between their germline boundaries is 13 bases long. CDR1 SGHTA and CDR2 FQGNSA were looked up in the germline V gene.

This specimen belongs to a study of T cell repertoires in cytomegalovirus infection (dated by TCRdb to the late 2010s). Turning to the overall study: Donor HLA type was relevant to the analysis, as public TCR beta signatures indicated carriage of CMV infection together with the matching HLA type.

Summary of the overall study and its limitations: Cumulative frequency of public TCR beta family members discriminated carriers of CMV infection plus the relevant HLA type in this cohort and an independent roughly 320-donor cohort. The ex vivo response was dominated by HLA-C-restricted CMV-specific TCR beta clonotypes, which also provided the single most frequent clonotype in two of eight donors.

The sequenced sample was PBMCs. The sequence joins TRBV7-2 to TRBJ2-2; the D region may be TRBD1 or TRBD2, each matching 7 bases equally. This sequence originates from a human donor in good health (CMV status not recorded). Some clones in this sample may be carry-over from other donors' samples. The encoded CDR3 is CASTWEGATGELFF. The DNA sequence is TGTGCCAGCACCTGGGAGGGGGCCACCGGGGAGCTGTTTTTT. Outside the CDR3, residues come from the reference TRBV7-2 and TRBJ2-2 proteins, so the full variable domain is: GAGVSQSPSNKVTEKGKDVELRCDPISGHTALYWYRQSLGQGLEFLIYFQGNSAPDKSGLPSDRFSAERTGGSVSTLTIQRTQQEDSAVYLCASTWEGATGELFFGEGSRLTVL.